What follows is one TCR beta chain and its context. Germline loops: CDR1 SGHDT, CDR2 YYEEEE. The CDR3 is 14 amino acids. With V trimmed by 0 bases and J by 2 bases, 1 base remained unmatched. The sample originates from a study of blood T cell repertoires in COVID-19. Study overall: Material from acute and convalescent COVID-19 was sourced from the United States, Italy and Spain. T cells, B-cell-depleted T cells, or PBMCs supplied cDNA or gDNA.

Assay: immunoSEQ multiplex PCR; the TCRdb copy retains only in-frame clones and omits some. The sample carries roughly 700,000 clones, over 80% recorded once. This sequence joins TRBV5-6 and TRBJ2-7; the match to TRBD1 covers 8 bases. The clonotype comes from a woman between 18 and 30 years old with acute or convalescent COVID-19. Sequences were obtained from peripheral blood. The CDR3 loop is CASSLGQGPYEQYF. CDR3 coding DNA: TGTGCCAGCAGCTTGGGACAGGGGCCCTACGAGCAGTACTTC.